Listed below are T cell receptor beta chains from one sample, sequenced in a study of shared clonotypes between healthy human individuals. Profiling relied on immunoSEQ multiplex PCR, and the TCRdb table lists in-frame clones only, not all of them. The sample yields more than 900,000 clones, approximately 78% seen once. The sample comprised memory CD4+ T cells from PBMCs. The receptor set was obtained from a young man in good health. Some clones in this sample may be carry-over from other donors' samples. Each CDR3 is given with its conserved first and last residue. D genes are given only for firm matches. Only part of the rows carry a size: once, few, many, or a class if the clone is expanded.

J gene: TRBJ2-1; CDR3 length: 12; clone size: few; D gene: TRBD1; V gene: TRBV28; CDR3 protein: CGWDRGNNEQFF; CDR3 DNA: TGTGGATGGGACAGGGGGAACAATGAGCAGTTCTTC
J gene: TRBJ2-1; CDR3 length: 12; clone size: -; D gene: -; V gene: TRBV5-6; CDR3 protein: CASSDWPGEQFF; CDR3 DNA: TGTGCCAGCAGTGACTGGCCCGGTGAGCAGTTCTTC
J gene: TRBJ1-1; CDR3 length: 14; clone size: -; D gene: TRBD1; V gene: TRBV7-3; CDR3 protein: CASSPDRVATEAFF; CDR3 DNA: TGTGCCAGCAGCCCAGACAGGGTAGCGACTGAAGCTTTCTTT
J gene: TRBJ2-1; CDR3 length: 13; clone size: -; D gene: -; V gene: TRBV29-1; CDR3 protein: CSVTGTRASEQFF; CDR3 DNA: TGCAGCGTCACCGGGACAAGGGCAAGTGAGCAGTTCTTC
J gene: TRBJ1-3; CDR3 length: 15; clone size: many; D gene: -; V gene: TRBV6-6; CDR3 protein: CASSYSSGLQNTIYF; CDR3 DNA: TGTGCCAGCAGTTACTCGTCAGGGTTGCAAAACACCATATATTTT
J gene: TRBJ2-4; CDR3 length: 18; clone size: -; D gene: TRBD1; V gene: TRBV7-8; CDR3 protein: CASSSPLDRSLAKNIQYF; CDR3 DNA: TGTGCCAGCAGCTCACCTTTGGACAGGTCTCTAGCCAAAAACATTCAGTACTTC
J gene: TRBJ2-7; CDR3 length: 12; clone size: many; D gene: TRBD1; V gene: TRBV2; CDR3 protein: CASRTGEYEQYF; CDR3 DNA: TGTGCCAGCAGGACAGGGGAATACGAGCAGTACTTC
J gene: TRBJ2-5; CDR3 length: 13; clone size: -; D gene: -; V gene: TRBV18; CDR3 protein: CASSPQGQETQYF; CDR3 DNA: TGTGCCAGCTCACCACAGGGACAAGAGACCCAGTACTTC
J gene: TRBJ2-4; CDR3 length: 16; clone size: -; D gene: TRBD2; V gene: TRBV28; CDR3 protein: CASSFSGGGTKNIQYF; CDR3 DNA: TGTGCCAGCAGTTTTAGCGGGGGAGGGACCAAAAACATTCAGTACTTC
J gene: TRBJ2-7; CDR3 length: 15; clone size: once; D gene: -; V gene: TRBV5-4; CDR3 protein: CATQMRSGDGYEQYF; CDR3 DNA: TGTGCCACGCAAATGAGGTCAGGGGACGGCTACGAGCAGTACTTC
J gene: TRBJ2-1; CDR3 length: 15; clone size: -; D gene: -; V gene: TRBV5-4; CDR3 protein: CASSLVSSSYNEQFF; CDR3 DNA: TGTGCCAGCAGCCTCGTCAGTAGCTCCTACAATGAGCAGTTCTTC